This entry describes one T cell receptor (beta chain). This entry comes from a study of human T cells and chemical hapten exposure. Germline CDR1 MGHRA, CDR2 YSYEKL. V was shortened by 0 bases and J by 0 bases, with 8 bases between the two germline ends. The CDR3 covers 15 residues. TCRdb processed the RACE reads anew with MiXCR; each CDR3 protein has one entry. The repertoire includes 150,000 to 200,000 distinct CDR3 sequences, about 30% of them detected once, and under 2.5% sits in the top ten. The time point is: patch test 3, about 24 weeks after DPC sensitization. As to treatment: therapeutic diphenylcyclopropenone sensitization with weekly scalp DPC.

The sample here was whole blood, taken in connection with sensitization to the hapten diphenylcyclopropenone (DPC). The chain carries TRBV4-1 and TRBJ2-5; no clear D gene. The TCR was taken from a woman between 18 and 30 years old with alopecia areata. Some clones in this sample may be carry-over from other donors' samples. CDR3 residues: CASSQEEMYQETQYF. The CDR3 region has the DNA TGCGCCAGCAGCCAAGAGGAGATGTACCAAGAGACCCAGTACTTC.